This T cell receptor (beta chain) is from a study of blood T cell repertoires in COVID-19. Study-level background: Some COVID-19 samples were acute and others convalescent; all came from the United States, Italy and Spain. T cells, B-cell-depleted T cells, or PBMCs supplied cDNA or gDNA.

Sequencing used immunoSEQ multiplex PCR; TCRdb keeps in-frame clones, though not all of them. The profile shows tens of thousands of clones, about four fifths of them singletons. The germline gives CDR1 MNHEY, CDR2 SVGAGI. The CDR3 length is 15 residues. V gave up 5 bases and J gave up 5 bases; unmatched junction bases: 10. The clonotype originates from a man at least 80 years old with active or convalescent COVID-19. The sequencing input was peripheral blood. The rearrangement links TRBV6-5 to TRBJ2-5, with 8 bases aligning to TRBD1. CDR3 nucleotides: TGTGCCAGCAGTCAGGGGGCAGGGGGTAGGGAGACCCAGTACTTC. This sequence encodes CASSQGAGGRETQYF.